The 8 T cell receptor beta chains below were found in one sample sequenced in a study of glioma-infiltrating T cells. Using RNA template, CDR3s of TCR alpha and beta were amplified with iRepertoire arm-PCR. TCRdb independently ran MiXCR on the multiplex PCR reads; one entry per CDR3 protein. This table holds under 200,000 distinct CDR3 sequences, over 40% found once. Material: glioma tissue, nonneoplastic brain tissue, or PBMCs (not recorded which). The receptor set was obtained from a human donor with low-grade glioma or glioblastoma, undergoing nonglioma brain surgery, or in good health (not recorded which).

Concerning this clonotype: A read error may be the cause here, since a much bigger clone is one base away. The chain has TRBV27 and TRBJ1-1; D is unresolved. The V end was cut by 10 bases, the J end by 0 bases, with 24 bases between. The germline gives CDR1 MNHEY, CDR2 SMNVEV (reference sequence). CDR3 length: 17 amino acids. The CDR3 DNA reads TGTGCCATCAGCCGGCTACTGGACGGATTAATGAACACTGAAGCTTTCTTT. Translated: CAISRLLDGLMNTEAFF.

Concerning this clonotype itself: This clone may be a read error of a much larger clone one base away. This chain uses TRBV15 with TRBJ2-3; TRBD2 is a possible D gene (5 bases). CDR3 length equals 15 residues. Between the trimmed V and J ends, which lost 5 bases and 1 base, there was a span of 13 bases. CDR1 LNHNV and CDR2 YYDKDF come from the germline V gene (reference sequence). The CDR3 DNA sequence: TGTGCCACCAGCGATAAGCGGTATGGCACAGATACGCAGTATTTT. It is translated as CATSDKRYGTDTQYF.

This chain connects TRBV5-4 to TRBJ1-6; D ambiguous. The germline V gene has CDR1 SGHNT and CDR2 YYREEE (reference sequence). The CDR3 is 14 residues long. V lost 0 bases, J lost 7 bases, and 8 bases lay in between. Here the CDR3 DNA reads TGTGCCAGCAGCTTGGCCAATCAGAATTCACCCCTCCACTTT. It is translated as CASSLANQNSPLHF. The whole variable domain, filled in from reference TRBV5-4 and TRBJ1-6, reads ETGVTQSPTHLIKTRGQQVTLRCSSQSGHNTVSWYQQALGQGPQFIFQYYREEENGRGNFPPRFSGLQFPNYSSELNVNALELDDSALYLCASSLANQNSPLHFGNGTRLTVT.

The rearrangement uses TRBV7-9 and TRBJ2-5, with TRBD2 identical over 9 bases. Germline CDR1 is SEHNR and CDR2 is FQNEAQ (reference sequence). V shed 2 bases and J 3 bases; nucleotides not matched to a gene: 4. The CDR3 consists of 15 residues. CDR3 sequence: CASSLRIAGEETQYF. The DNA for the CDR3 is TGTGCCAGCAGCTTAAGAATAGCGGGAGAAGAGACCCAGTACTTC.

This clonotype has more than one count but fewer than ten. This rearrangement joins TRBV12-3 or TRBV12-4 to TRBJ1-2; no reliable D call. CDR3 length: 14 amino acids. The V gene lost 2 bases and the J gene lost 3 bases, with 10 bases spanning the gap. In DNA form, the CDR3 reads TGTGCCAGCAGTTTATTAGCGACGGACTATGGCTACACCTTC. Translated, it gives CASSLLATDYGYTF.

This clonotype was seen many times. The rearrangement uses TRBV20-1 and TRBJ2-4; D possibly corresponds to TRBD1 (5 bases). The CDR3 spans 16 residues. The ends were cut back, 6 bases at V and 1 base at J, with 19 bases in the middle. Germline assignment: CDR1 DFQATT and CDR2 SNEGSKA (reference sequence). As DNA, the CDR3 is TGCAGTGCCCAATTACTCCAGACAGCGGCCAAAAACATTCAGTACTTC. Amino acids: CSAQLLQTAAKNIQYF.

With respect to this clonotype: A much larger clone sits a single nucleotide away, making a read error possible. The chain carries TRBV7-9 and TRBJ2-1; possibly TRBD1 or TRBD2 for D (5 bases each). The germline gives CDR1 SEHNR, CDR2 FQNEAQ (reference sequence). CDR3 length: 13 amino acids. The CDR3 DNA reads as TGTGCCAGCAGCCTGGGGACCCCCAGGGAGCAGCTCTTC. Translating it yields CASSLGTPREQLF.

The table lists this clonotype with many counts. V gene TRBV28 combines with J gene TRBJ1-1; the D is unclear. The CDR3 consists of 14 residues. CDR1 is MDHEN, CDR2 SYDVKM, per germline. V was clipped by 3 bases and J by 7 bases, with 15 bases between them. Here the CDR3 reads CASSFGQVDNEAFF. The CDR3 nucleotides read TGTGCCAGCAGTTTTGGGCAGGTCGACAATGAAGCTTTCTTT.